These 23 T cell receptor beta chains originate from one sample sequenced in a study of CD8 T cells in ankylosing spondylitis. TCRdb re-called the 5' RACE reads through MiXCR, storing one row per CDR3 protein. The table lists about 190,000 distinct CDR3 sequences, under 15% of them singletons. The sample comprised blood, either unsorted or a sorted T cell fraction (not recorded which). All receptors derive from a female donor with ankylosing spondylitis or in good health (not recorded which).

In this sample, this clonotype turned up many times. The chain combines TRBV7-2 with TRBJ2-3; 8 nucleotides match TRBD2. The V and J ends lost 5 bases and 1 base, in that order; junction bases with no gene match: 5. CDR1 and CDR2 (germline): SGHTA, FQGNSA. This CDR3 is built from 15 residues. The CDR3 DNA is TGTGCCAGCAGCACACCGACTAGCGGCACAGATACGCAGTATTTT. This translates into CASSTPTSGTDTQYF.

This clonotype appeared many times. The V gene is TRBV12-3 or TRBV12-4, the J gene TRBJ2-7; unclear D gene. Trimming removed 5 bases at V and 2 bases at J, with 10 bases between. CDR3 length equals 13 residues. The CDR3 nucleotides read TGTGCCAGCAGTCCCATTGGACCCTACGAGCAGTACTTC. This translates into CASSPIGPYEQYF.

This clonotype was counted many times. This rearrangement joins TRBV12-3 or TRBV12-4 to TRBJ1-5; no clear D gene. V lost 3 bases, J lost 7 bases, and 10 bases lay in between. The CDR3 has 13 amino acids. CDR3 nucleotides: TGTGCCAGCAGTTTTGCGGGGAACCAGCCCCAGCATTTT. Residues: CASSFAGNQPQHF.

This clonotype was detected many times. This chain links TRBV20-1 with TRBJ2-7; 8 nucleotides match TRBD2. This CDR3 has 16 residues. The V gene's germline CDR1 is DFQATT and CDR2 SNEGSKA (reference sequence). The J segment lost 0 bases and the V segment lost 2 bases, leaving 9 bases of the junction unmatched. CDR3 region: CSARTSAGAFSYEQYF. DNA for the CDR3: TGCAGTGCTAGAACTTCAGCGGGAGCCTTCTCCTACGAGCAGTACTTC.

Comments on this clonotype: This may stem from a read error, because a much larger clone lies one nucleotide away. DNA of the CDR3: TGTGCCAGCACCCAAGATTGGAAGACTAGCGGTTATCCAGATACGCAGTATTTT. Translated: CASTQDWKTSGYPDTQYF. J is TRBJ2-3 and V is TRBV4-2; 9 nucleotides line up with TRBD2. Germline V CDR1 and CDR2: LGHNA, YNFKEQ. The CDR3 extends over 18 amino acids.

The sample holds a few counts of this clonotype. V is TRBV6-2 or TRBV6-3 and J is TRBJ2-5; 10 bases align to TRBD1. Trimming at V came to 5 bases and at J to 5 bases, leaving 5 bases not matched to a gene. Germline-derived CDR1 and CDR2 are MNHEY and SVGEGT. This CDR3 contains 14 residues. CDR3 coding DNA: TGTGCCAGCAGTCCGGGACAGGGGTTGGAGACCCAGTACTTC. Amino acid sequence: CASSPGQGLETQYF.

DNA of the CDR3: TGTGCCAGTAGTACCCAAGAGACACTCAGGGGCTACACCTTC. The encoded protein is CASSTQETLRGYTF. J is TRBJ1-2 and V is TRBV19; D gene ambiguous. The CDR3 extends over 14 amino acids. Germline CDR1 and CDR2: LNHDA and SQIVND (reference sequence). V dropped 4 bases and J dropped 8 bases, with 17 bases sitting between them.

The CDR3, as DNA: TGCAGCGTTGGGGCAACACCCGGGACTGCATCCTACAATGAGCAGTTCTTC. It translates to CSVGATPGTASYNEQFF. V gene TRBV29-1 combines with J gene TRBJ2-1; D possibly corresponds to TRBD2 (6 bases). Germline V lookup: CDR1 SQVTM, CDR2 ANQGSEA. Between the trimmed V and J ends, which lost 4 bases and 1 base, there was a span of 20 bases. The CDR3 covers 17 residues.

This clonotype occurred many times. J is TRBJ2-3 and V is TRBV27, with 9 bases aligning to TRBD2. Germline assignment: CDR1 MNHEY and CDR2 SMNVEV (reference sequence). The CDR3 loop spans 16 amino acids. V lost 0 bases, J lost 1 base, and 2 bases stayed unmatched. For the CDR3, the DNA is TGTGCCAGCAGTTTATCTCCTAGCGGGGGCACAGATACGCAGTATTTT. Protein product: CASSLSPSGGTDTQYF.

The CDR3 here is CASSFSPERNSYEQYF. The CDR3 DNA reads TGTGCCAGCAGCTTTAGTCCGGAGCGGAACTCCTACGAGCAGTACTTC. V gene TRBV11-2 combines with J gene TRBJ2-7, with a tentative D call TRBD2 (5 bases). The CDR3 is 16 residues long. CDR1 SGHAT and CDR2 FQNNGV come from the germline V gene. Trimming left V 3 bases short and J 0 bases short, with 15 bases between.

This clonotype was counted many times. This chain uses TRBV7-2 with TRBJ2-3, with TRBD2 matching over 7 bases. Germline CDR1 and CDR2: SGHTA and FQGNSA. The CDR3 is 15 amino acids. With 5 bases clipped from V and 0 bases from J, the junction kept 5 bases outside the gene matches. Here the CDR3 DNA reads TGTGCCAGCAGCCGGGACTATCTGAGCACAGATACGCAGTATTTT. It encodes CASSRDYLSTDTQYF. Filled out from reference TRBV7-2 and TRBJ2-3, the complete variable domain reads GAGVSQSPSNKVTEKGKDVELRCDPISGHTALYWYRQSLGQGLEFLIYFQGNSAPDKSGLPSDRFSAERTGGSVSTLTIQRTQQEDSAVYLCASSRDYLSTDTQYFGPGTRLTVL.

The chain employs TRBV7-9 and TRBJ2-7; 14 bases fit TRBD2. Unmatched junction bases numbered 5, after V lost 5 bases and J lost 5 bases. CDR3 length: 15 amino acids. The germline gives CDR1 SEHNR, CDR2 FQNEAQ (reference sequence). CDR3 region: CASSLGLAGVDEQYF. The DNA of the CDR3 is TGTGCCAGCAGCCTGGGACTAGCGGGAGTCGACGAGCAGTACTTC.

The table lists this clonotype with many counts. The rearrangement uses TRBV7-9 and TRBJ1-2; 9 bases align to TRBD1. Germline values: CDR1 SEHNR, CDR2 FQNEAQ (reference sequence). The CDR3 is 14 amino acids. V lost 4 bases, J lost 7 bases, and 7 bases stayed unmatched. The CDR3 DNA reads TGTGCCAGCAGCTCGGGACAGGGTAAAGGTGGCTACACCTTC. Its protein product is CASSSGQGKGGYTF.

The table lists this clonotype with many counts. The rearrangement uses TRBV29-1 and TRBJ1-2, with a weak D call TRBD1 (5 bases). Germline V gene lookup returns CDR1 SQVTM and CDR2 ANQGSEA. V lost 5 bases, J lost 2 bases, and 24 bases lay in between. The CDR3 covers 17 residues. CDR3 region: CSVSYGTSAKKNYGYTF. As DNA, the CDR3 is TGCAGCGTTTCCTACGGGACTTCAGCCAAAAAAAACTATGGCTACACCTTC. The whole variable domain, remainder taken from reference TRBV29-1 and TRBJ1-2, is SAVISQKPSRDICQRGTSLTIQCQVDSQVTMMFWYRQQPGQSLTLIATANQGSEATYESGFVIDKFPISRPNLTFSTLTVSNMSPEDSSIYLCSVSYGTSAKKNYGYTFGSGTRLTVV.

This clonotype was detected only a few times. The chain combines TRBV9 with TRBJ2-7; TRBD2 matches 9 bases. The CDR3 covers 16 residues. The trim removed 0 bases at V and 7 bases at J, leaving 11 bases unmatched. From germline, CDR1 is SGDLS and CDR2 YYNGEE. Here the CDR3 DNA reads TGTGCCAGCAGCGTAGCCTGGACTAGCGCCAGTAAAGAGCAGTACTTC. Its protein product is CASSVAWTSASKEQYF.

This clonotype was counted ten times or more. The rearrangement joins TRBV30 to TRBJ1-1; D gene uncertain. In germline, CDR1 is GTSNPN, CDR2 SVGIG (reference sequence). Trimming shortened V by 2 bases and J by 3 bases, and 10 bases separated the two germline ends. This CDR3 region has 13 residues. For the CDR3, the DNA is TGTGCCTGGAGTCCCCTAGCGGACACTGAAGCTTTCTTT. Residues: CAWSPLADTEAFF.

This rearrangement joins TRBV27 to TRBJ1-2, with D possibly TRBD1 on 6 matching bases. The V gene's germline CDR1 is MNHEY and CDR2 SMNVEV (reference sequence). Trimming took off 7 bases at V and 4 bases at J, with 19 bases between the two ends. The CDR3 spans 15 residues. The CDR3 is CASTSDSRSGYGYTF. CDR3 nucleotide sequence: TGTGCCAGCACCTCGGACAGCCGGTCCGGCTATGGCTACACCTTC.

In its sample, this clonotype was seen many times. The J gene is TRBJ1-5, the V gene TRBV24-1; D not resolved. The CDR3 has 13 amino acids. V was shortened by 5 bases and J by 4 bases, with 8 bases between the two germline ends. Germline CDR1 is KGHDR and CDR2 is SFDVKD. The chain's CDR3 is CATSAHNNQPQHF. The CDR3 DNA sequence: TGTGCCACCAGTGCTCACAATAATCAGCCCCAGCATTTT.

This clonotype was recorded at least ten times. V gene TRBV10-3 combines with J gene TRBJ1-1; D unclear. Germline CDR1 reads ENHRY; CDR2 reads SYGVKD. With 1 base removed from V and 7 bases from J, the gap between germline ends came to 16 bases. This CDR3 is 15 amino acids long. The CDR3 region is CAISEYPLTTGEAFF. CDR3 nucleotide sequence: TGTGCCATCAGTGAGTATCCCCTAACGACGGGTGAAGCTTTCTTT.

About this clonotype itself: At one end, the junction sequence differs from germline, possibly due to a read error. V usage is TRBV20-1 and J usage is TRBJ2-7, with 11 positions matching TRBD2. Germline CDR1 and CDR2: DFQATT and SNEGSKA (reference sequence). The length of the CDR3 is 16 residues. The CDR3 DNA is TGCTGTGCTACCGCCGGGACTAGCGGTTTTTCCTACGAGCAGTACTTC. This translates into CCATAGTSGFSYEQYF.

This clonotype was seen many times. The chain has TRBV2 and TRBJ2-1, with 8 bases lining up with TRBD1. Germline lookup yields CDR1 SNHLY and CDR2 FYNNEI. With V trimmed by 11 bases and J by 6 bases, 6 bases remained unmatched. This CDR3 has 12 amino acids. The CDR3 DNA reads TGTGCCTCAGGTGGGACAGGCAATGAGCAGTTCTTC. It is translated as CASGGTGNEQFF.

A few counts support this clonotype. The V and J genes are TRBV29-1 and TRBJ2-7; D might be TRBD1 (6 bases). Germline V gives CDR1 SQVTM, CDR2 ANQGSEA. This CDR3 is built from 14 residues. Here the CDR3 reads CRVNRARLSYEQYF. Here the CDR3 DNA reads TGCAGGGTTAACAGGGCCCGTCTCTCCTACGAGCAGTACTTC.

Only a few counts were recorded for this clonotype. V and J are TRBV7-2 and TRBJ1-1; maybe TRBD1 (6 bases). The CDR3 is made up of 15 amino acids. Germline CDR1 and CDR2: SGHTA and FQGNSA. The V end was cut by 1 base, the J end by 5 bases, with 14 bases between. The CDR3 reads CASSLDRGAATEAFF. CDR3 bases: TGTGCCAGCAGCTTAGATAGGGGGGCGGCGACTGAAGCTTTCTTT.